The 25 T cell receptor beta chains reported below all come from one sample, sequenced in a study of TIL therapy for anti-PD-1-resistant metastatic lung cancer. This was the immunoSEQ v3 assay. The data were produced by immunoSEQ multiplex PCR, yet TCRdb's version contains in-frame clones alone and is incomplete. The sample holds more than 15,000 clones; roughly 80% are singletons and the top ten take 2% to 2.5%. Time point reported: pre-treatment sample, taken before nivolumab and TIL therapy. The material sequenced was blood, taken at baseline. The receptor source for this set is a person aged 25 to 80 with non-small cell lung cancer.

CDR3 sequence: CASSPGDPYGYTF. CDR3 nucleotides: TGTGCCAGCAGCCCGGGGGACCCCTATGGCTACACCTTC. The chain links TRBV7-9 to TRBJ1-2; perhaps TRBD1 as D (5 bases). The CDR3 runs 13 residues. Between the trimmed V and J ends, which lost 5 bases and 4 bases, there was a span of 11 bases. Germline V gene data show CDR1 as SEHNR and CDR2 as FQNEAQ (reference sequence).

The CDR3 sequence is CASSPTLADSYEQYF. For the CDR3, the DNA is TGTGCCAGCAGCCCCACTCTAGCGGACTCCTACGAGCAGTACTTC. The chain uses TRBV7-2 and TRBJ2-7; TRBD2 agrees at 7 bases. V dropped 5 bases and J dropped 0; count of bases not matched to a gene: 7. Germline assignment: CDR1 SGHTA and CDR2 FQGNSA. The CDR3 covers 15 residues. Drawing the rest from reference TRBV7-2 and TRBJ2-7, the complete variable domain is GAGVSQSPSNKVTEKGKDVELRCDPISGHTALYWYRQSLGQGLEFLIYFQGNSAPDKSGLPSDRFSAERTGGSVSTLTIQRTQQEDSAVYLCASSPTLADSYEQYFGPGTRLTVT.

V and J are TRBV7-2 and TRBJ2-7, with no clear D. This CDR3 comprises 12 residues. Germline lookup yields CDR1 SGHTA and CDR2 FQGNSA. With 2 bases removed from V and 5 bases from J, the gap between germline ends came to 7 bases. DNA of the CDR3: TGTGCCAGCAGCTTAACAATGGACGAGCAGTACTTC. This sequence encodes CASSLTMDEQYF.

This rearrangement joins TRBV6-6 to TRBJ1-1, with D hard to call. Germline assignment: CDR1 MNHNY and CDR2 SVGAGI (reference sequence). This CDR3 is built from 13 residues. Trimming pared 2 bases from V and 0 bases from J, leaving 4 bases between. CDR3 DNA: TGTGCCAGCAGTTACGACCTGAACACTGAAGCTTTCTTT. Translating gives CASSYDLNTEAFF.

This clone was recorded a few times. The chain combines TRBV19 with TRBJ2-2; 10 bases are shared with TRBD2. V lost 10 bases and J lost 7; bases outside the gene matches: 6. The CDR3 sequence is 13 residues long. Germline CDR1 is LNHDA and CDR2 is SQIVND (reference sequence). The CDR3, as DNA: TGTGCCACCCTAGCGGGAGAAGGCGGGGAGCTGTTTTTT. This codes for CATLAGEGGELFF.

The chain combines TRBV4-1 with TRBJ2-5; TRBD2 matches at 12 bases. Germline lookup yields CDR1 MGHRA and CDR2 YSYEKL. V was clipped by 2 bases and J by 2 bases; unmatched bases: 15. The CDR3 extends over 20 amino acids. The CDR3 is CASSQFSTASGRGIQETQYF. Written as DNA, the CDR3 is TGCGCCAGCAGCCAATTCTCCACGGCTAGCGGGAGGGGGATACAAGAGACCCAGTACTTC.

The V gene is TRBV6-1, the J gene TRBJ2-1; tentatively, D is TRBD2 (5 bases). Trimming pared 3 bases from V and 0 bases from J, leaving 15 bases between. The CDR3 spans 17 residues. The germline CDR1 and CDR2 sequences are MNHNS and SASEGT. CDR3 sequence (DNA): TGTGCCAGCAGTGATACCTGGAGCGGTAGCTCCTACAATGAGCAGTTCTTC. Its protein is CASSDTWSGSSYNEQFF.

J is TRBJ2-1 and V is TRBV7-8, with D perhaps matching TRBD1 or TRBD2 (5 bases each). V shed 5 bases and J shed 2 bases, with 16 bases lying between them. This CDR3 spans 16 amino acids. Germline V gene sequence: CDR1 SGHVS, CDR2 FQNEAQ. CDR3 residues: CASSLQGEWAYNEQFF. CDR3 DNA: TGTGCCAGCAGCCTTCAGGGAGAGTGGGCCTACAATGAGCAGTTCTTC.

V and J are TRBV9 and TRBJ1-3; TRBD1 matches 8 bases. The CDR3 has 14 residues. Unmatched junction bases numbered 5, after V lost 3 bases and J lost 6 bases. Germline-derived CDR1 and CDR2 are SGDLS and YYNGEE. CDR3 protein: CASSARTGTNTIYF. The CDR3 DNA reads as TGTGCCAGCAGCGCCCGGACAGGGACAAACACCATATATTTT.

The chain links TRBV5-1 to TRBJ1-2; D perhaps matches TRBD1 (5 bases). The V end lost 5 bases, the J end lost 6 bases, and 11 bases lay between the germline ends. The CDR3 contains 12 residues. CDR1 and CDR2 from the germline V gene are SGHRS and YFSETQ. The CDR3, as DNA: TGCGCCAGCAGGTGGGGGGGTAATGGCTACACCTTC. Protein sequence: CASRWGGNGYTF.

The chain combines TRBV7-2 with TRBJ2-3, with a possible D match to TRBD2 (5 bases). Germline values: CDR1 SGHTA, CDR2 FQGNSA. The CDR3 contains 14 residues. Trimming left V 1 base short and J 8 bases short, with 13 bases between. The DNA of the CDR3 is TGTGCCAGCAGCTTAGTTCGGGGTGAATCTACGCAGTATTTT. Translated: CASSLVRGESTQYF.

The chain carries TRBV2 and TRBJ2-5; D is undetermined. The CDR3 totals 12 residues. Germline assignment: CDR1 SNHLY and CDR2 FYNNEI. Trimming took 7 bases from V and 4 from J, leaving 10 bases between them. The CDR3 loop reads CASTRLVETQYF. The CDR3 bases are TGTGCCAGCACGAGGCTAGTAGAGACCCAGTACTTC.

The V call is TRBV5-6, the J call TRBJ1-5, with 7 nucleotides matching TRBD1. Germline loops: CDR1 SGHDT, CDR2 YYEEEE. J was trimmed by 2 bases and V by 1 base; bases with no gene match: 9. The length of the CDR3 is 17 residues. The CDR3 reads CASSLRRQGTGNQPQHF. DNA for the CDR3: TGTGCCAGCAGCTTGAGAAGACAGGGAACCGGCAATCAGCCCCAGCATTTT.

This clone was detected a few times. The chain couples TRBV11-2 to TRBJ2-2; D ambiguous. V lost 0 bases to trimming and J lost 4 bases, with 6 bases between them. The length of the CDR3 is 14 residues. Germline CDR1 SGHAT, CDR2 FQNNGV. This CDR3 reads CASSLEAVTGELFF. The CDR3 region has the DNA TGTGCCAGCAGCTTAGAAGCAGTCACCGGGGAGCTGTTTTTT.

This clone was picked up a small number of times. V and J are TRBV6-5 and TRBJ2-7, with D hard to call. This CDR3 has 15 residues. Germline CDR1 is MNHEY and CDR2 is SVGAGI. V shed 6 bases and J shed 4 bases, with 19 bases lying between them. CDR3 sequence (DNA): TGTGCCAGCAGCCGCATTTCCTGGGTCGCGTACGAGCAGTACTTC. Amino acids: CASSRISWVAYEQYF.

This rearrangement joins TRBV7-2 to TRBJ2-3; perhaps TRBD2 as D (5 bases). The CDR3 is made up of 15 amino acids. Looked up from germline, CDR1 is SGHTA and CDR2 is FQGNSA. The germline V and J ends were trimmed by 5 bases and 5 bases, with 17 bases remaining between them. The CDR3 DNA sequence: TGTGCCAGCAGCCAAACCGCGGTTCGGGGAGATACGCAGTATTTT. It specifies CASSQTAVRGDTQYF.

This rearrangement joins TRBV2 to TRBJ2-7; 10 bases align to TRBD2. CDR3 length: 14 amino acids. Trimming at V came to 8 bases and at J to 4 bases, leaving 8 bases not matched to a gene. The germline gives CDR1 SNHLY, CDR2 FYNNEI. The CDR3 region is CASRPGLAFYEQYF. In DNA form, the CDR3 reads TGTGCCAGCCGGCCGGGACTAGCGTTTTACGAGCAGTACTTC.

V and J are TRBV29-1 and TRBJ2-1; 11 nucleotides match TRBD2. CDR3 length: 15 residues. Germline trimming cut 4 bases from V and 4 bases from J; bases unmatched to any gene: 6. Germline CDR1 SQVTM, CDR2 ANQGSEA. The CDR3 loop reads CSVGTSGSWYNEQFF. CDR3 bases: TGCAGCGTTGGGACTAGCGGGTCTTGGTACAATGAGCAGTTCTTC.

The chain recombines TRBV5-1 with TRBJ2-2; D perhaps matches TRBD2 (5 bases). From germline, CDR1 is SGHRS and CDR2 YFSETQ. This CDR3 comprises 13 residues. Trimming took off 4 bases at V and 5 bases at J, with 9 bases between the two ends. The CDR3 bases are TGCGCCAGCAGCGAGGGTAGAACCGGGGAGCTGTTTTTT. This codes for CASSEGRTGELFF. Based on the CDR3 plus reference TRBV5-1 and TRBJ2-2, the full variable domain is KAGVTQTPRYLIKTRGQQVTLSCSPISGHRSVSWYQQTPGQGLQFLFEYFSETQRNKGNFPGRFSGRQFSNSRSEMNVSTLELGDSALYLCASSEGRTGELFFGEGSRLTVL.

This chain joins TRBV5-1 and TRBJ1-1; D is possibly TRBD1 (6 bases). Germline values: CDR1 SGHRS, CDR2 YFSETQ. This CDR3 comprises 14 residues. V was pared by 5 bases and J by 4 bases, with 15 bases between. CDR3 residues: CASSKQGGGTEAFF. Here the CDR3 DNA reads TGCGCCAGCAGTAAACAGGGAGGAGGCACTGAAGCTTTCTTT.

The V and J genes are TRBV6-5 and TRBJ1-6, with D unresolved. Trimming removed 6 bases at V and 10 bases at J, with 13 bases between. Per germline, CDR1 MNHEY and CDR2 SVGAGI. The CDR3 runs to 13 residues. CDR3 coding DNA: TGTGCCAGCAGAGTTGGTGAGAGGTCACCCCTCCACTTT. Amino acid sequence: CASRVGERSPLHF.

The J gene is TRBJ1-6, the V gene TRBV6-1, with unresolved D. Germline V lookup: CDR1 MNHNS, CDR2 SASEGT. The CDR3 is 13 residues long. V lost 2 bases, J lost 5 bases, and 4 bases lay in between. The CDR3 spells CASSESDNSPLHF. The CDR3 DNA reads TGTGCCAGCAGTGAATCCGATAATTCACCCCTCCACTTT.

Of note for this clone: The same CDR3 can be traced to other DNA sequences in this sample. The rearrangement links TRBV5-1 to TRBJ2-7; D tentatively reads TRBD1 or TRBD2 (5 bases each). CDR3 length equals 15 residues. V was clipped by 3 bases and J by 0 bases, with 13 bases between them. The germline CDR1 and CDR2 sequences are SGHRS and YFSETQ. CDR3 sequence reads: CASSWDGQTSYEQYF. CDR3 bases: TGCGCCAGCAGCTGGGACGGACAAACCTCCTACGAGCAGTACTTC. The variable domain in full, with the rest retrieved from reference TRBV5-1 and TRBJ2-7, is KAGVTQTPRYLIKTRGQQVTLSCSPISGHRSVSWYQQTPGQGLQFLFEYFSETQRNKGNFPGRFSGRQFSNSRSEMNVSTLELGDSALYLCASSWDGQTSYEQYFGPGTRLTVT.

The V gene is TRBV6-6, the J gene TRBJ2-2, with D perhaps TRBD1 (6 bases). The length of the CDR3 is 14 residues. In germline, CDR1 is MNHNY, CDR2 SVGAGI (reference sequence). V was cut by 10 bases and J by 0 bases, with 12 bases left in between. The CDR3 spells CATRAGANTGELFF. In nucleotides, the CDR3 is TGTGCCACCCGGGCAGGGGCGAACACCGGGGAGCTGTTTTTT.

The CDR3 region is CASSYSEGQPQHF. For the CDR3, the DNA is TGTGCCAGCAGTTACTCGGAGGGTCAGCCCCAGCATTTT. The rearrangement uses TRBV6-5 and TRBJ1-5; D is uncertain. CDR1 MNHEY and CDR2 SVGAGI come from the germline V gene. This CDR3 is built from 13 residues. The germline V and J ends were trimmed by 0 bases and 6 bases, with 6 bases remaining between them.